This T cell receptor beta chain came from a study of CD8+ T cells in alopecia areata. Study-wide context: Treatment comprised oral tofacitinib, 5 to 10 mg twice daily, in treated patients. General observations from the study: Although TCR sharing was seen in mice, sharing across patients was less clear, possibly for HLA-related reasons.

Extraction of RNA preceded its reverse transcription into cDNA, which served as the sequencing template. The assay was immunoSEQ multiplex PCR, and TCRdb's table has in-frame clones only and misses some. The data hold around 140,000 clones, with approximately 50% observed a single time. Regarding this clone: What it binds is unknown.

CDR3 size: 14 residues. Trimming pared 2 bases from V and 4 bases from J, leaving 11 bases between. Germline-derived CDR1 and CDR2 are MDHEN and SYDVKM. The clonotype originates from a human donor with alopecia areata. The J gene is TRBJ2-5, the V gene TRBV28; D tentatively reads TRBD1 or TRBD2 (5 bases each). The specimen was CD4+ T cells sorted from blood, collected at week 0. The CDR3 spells CASSLAGRVETQYF. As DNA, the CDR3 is TGTGCCAGCAGTTTAGCGGGCAGGGTAGAGACCCAGTACTTC.